This TCR beta chain appears in the sequencing data of a study of blood T cell repertoires in COVID-19. Overall study context: Whether acute or convalescent, the COVID-19 samples came from the United States, Italy and Spain. PBMCs, B-cell-depleted T cells, or T cells provided the cDNA or gDNA that made up the material.

CDR1 is LGHNA, CDR2 YNFKEQ, per germline. V was clipped by 4 bases and J by 3 bases; unmatched bases: 5. This CDR3 spans 14 amino acids. Per the study methods: Estimation of nucleated cell counts was performed using reference gene primer amplification. TCRdb's copy holds only in-frame clones and misses some; the assay was immunoSEQ multiplex PCR. The V and J calls and clone size come from that table; D and trimming were worked out from the DNA. The data hold 150,000 to 200,000 clones, with 80% to 85% observed a single time. This clonotype was sampled from a human donor with acute or convalescent COVID-19. The donor label of this sample is uncertain. This rearrangement joins TRBV4-2 to TRBJ2-7; 8 nucleotides agree with TRBD2. Sequencing input: peripheral blood. CDR3 nucleotides: TGTGCCAGCAGCCTCGCCGGGACTAGCTACGAGCAGTACTTC. As protein: CASSLAGTSYEQYF.